The 23 T cell receptor beta chains below were found in one sample sequenced in a study of CD8 T cells in ankylosing spondylitis. MiXCR was run by TCRdb on the 5' RACE reads, yielding one entry per CDR3 protein. The sample carries 300,000 to 350,000 distinct CDR3 sequences, roughly 20% recorded once. Sequencing was performed on blood, either unsorted or a sorted T cell fraction (not recorded which). The receptors shown here come from a female donor with ankylosing spondylitis or in good health (not recorded which).

The chain combines TRBV21-1 with TRBJ2-1; TRBD2, the D gene given by the table, was not confirmed from the DNA. TRBV21-1 is described as a pseudogene. The length of the CDR3 is 17 residues. CDR3 nucleotides: TGTGCCAGCAGCAAAGGGACGGGAGGGCCTACCTACAATGAGCAGTTCTTC. Translating gives CASSKGTGGPTYNEQFF.

In this sample, this clonotype turned up a few times. J is TRBJ2-7 and V is TRBV10-3; possibly TRBD1 for D (5 bases). This CDR3 region has 12 residues. V lost 2 bases and J 7 bases, leaving 9 bases between the germline ends. CDR1 is ENHRY, CDR2 SYGVKD, per germline. CDR3 in DNA: TGTGCCATCAGTGAGGGGGCTTGGGAGCAGTACTTC. This gives the protein CAISEGAWEQYF.

This rearrangement joins TRBV6-7 to TRBJ2-1; no definite D call. TRBV6-7 is treated as an ORF (open reading frame) with a function not yet certain. The length of the CDR3 is 9 residues. The germline V and J ends were trimmed by 6 bases and 9 bases, with 3 bases remaining between them. CDR3 nucleotide sequence: TGTGCCAGCAGGACTGAGCAGTTCTTC. Residues: CASRTEQFF.

The chain combines TRBV6-5 with TRBJ1-6, with unresolved D. This CDR3 region has 14 residues. CDR1 is MNHEY and CDR2 is SVGAGI in the germline V gene. The V gene lost 10 bases and the J gene lost 9 bases, with 19 bases spanning the gap. CDR3: CAIKPDLAGSPLHF. The CDR3 DNA sequence: TGTGCCATCAAACCTGACCTCGCGGGTTCACCCCTCCACTTT.

This clonotype occurred many times. This rearrangement joins TRBV6-1 to TRBJ2-7; TRBD2 matches 7 bases. In germline, CDR1 is MNHNS, CDR2 SASEGT. This CDR3 spans 13 amino acids. The trim removed 5 bases at V and 9 bases at J, leaving 10 bases unmatched. The CDR3: CASSPWGGSVQYF. CDR3 sequence (DNA): TGTGCCAGCAGTCCCTGGGGGGGATCGGTGCAGTACTTC.

The rearrangement links TRBV11-2 to TRBJ2-3; 7 bases agree with TRBD2. From germline, CDR1 is SGHAT and CDR2 FQNNGV. V was pared by 1 base and J by 2 bases, with 3 bases of the junction left unmatched. CDR3 length: 15 residues. The CDR3 sequence is CASSLGAGPTDTQYF. The CDR3 DNA is TGTGCCAGCAGCTTAGGAGCGGGGCCCACAGATACGCAGTATTTT.

A word on this clonotype: A much larger clone is a single base away; this may be a read error. The CDR3 here is CNARESGYTDTQYF. The CDR3 DNA reads TGCAATGCTAGAGAAAGCGGATACACAGATACGCAGTATTTT. The chain combines TRBV20-1 with TRBJ2-3; D possibly corresponds to TRBD2 (5 bases). The CDR3 has 14 amino acids. Per the germline V gene, CDR1 is DFQATT and CDR2 is SNEGSKA (reference sequence).

This clonotype was counted at least ten times. The V and J genes are TRBV5-1 and TRBJ2-7; no definite D call. Germline assignment: CDR1 SGHRS and CDR2 YFSETQ. The ends were cut back, 1 base at V and 0 bases at J, with 8 bases in the middle. CDR3 length: 14 amino acids. This chain's CDR3 is CASSLRTDSYEQYF. In DNA form, the CDR3 reads TGCGCCAGCAGCTTGAGGACGGACTCCTACGAGCAGTACTTC.

This clonotype was seen repeatedly, ten times or more. The chain is built from TRBV5-1 and TRBJ2-7; D not resolved. The ends were cut back, 0 bases at V and 0 bases at J, with 10 bases in the middle. The CDR3 totals 15 residues. Germline assignment: CDR1 SGHRS and CDR2 YFSETQ. For the CDR3, the DNA is TGCGCCAGCAGCTTGGATGCGCCGAGCTCCTACGAGCAGTACTTC. Translating it yields CASSLDAPSSYEQYF.

As to this clonotype: Mismatch with germline at one junction end may stem from a read error. The CDR3 is CPSSFGTDGNTIYF. The CDR3 coding sequence is TGTCCCAGCAGCTTCGGGACGGACGGAAACACCATATATTTT. The chain carries TRBV7-9 and TRBJ1-3, with D perhaps TRBD1 (5 bases). There are 14 residues in the CDR3. In germline, CDR1 is SEHNR, CDR2 FQNEAQ (reference sequence). Together with reference TRBV7-9 and TRBJ1-3, the CDR3 gives the full variable domain: DTGVSQNPRHKITKRGQNVTFRCDPISEHNRLYWYRQTLGQGPEFLTYFQNEAQLEKSRLLSDRFSAERPKGSFSTLEIQRTEQGDSAMYLCPSSFGTDGNTIYFGEGSWLTVV.

The chain carries TRBV7-9 and TRBJ1-1; 8 bases agree with TRBD1. The trim removed 5 bases at V and 0 bases at J, leaving 8 bases unmatched. In germline, CDR1 is SEHNR, CDR2 FQNEAQ (reference sequence). The length of the CDR3 is 16 residues. The CDR3: CASSPGQGPMNTEAFF. CDR3 DNA: TGTGCCAGCAGCCCCGGACAGGGACCCATGAACACTGAAGCTTTCTTT.

V and J are TRBV5-1 and TRBJ2-7, with TRBD1 matching over 9 bases. Unmatched junction bases numbered 10, after V lost 0 bases and J lost 6 bases. Per the germline V gene, CDR1 is SGHRS and CDR2 is YFSETQ. The CDR3 is 16 amino acids. In DNA form, the CDR3 reads TGCGCCAGCAGCTTGGCCTTACGGGACAGGGACGGCGAGCAGTACTTC. Protein: CASSLALRDRDGEQYF.

This clonotype was seen more than once but under ten times. The chain links TRBV6-2 or TRBV6-3 to TRBJ1-3; D is undetermined. The CDR3 length is 14 residues. V lost 6 bases and J 0 bases, leaving 9 bases between the germline ends. Germline V lookup: CDR1 MNHEY, CDR2 SVGEGT. The CDR3 spells CASSQWTSGNTIYF. CDR3 bases: TGTGCCAGCAGCCAATGGACCTCTGGAAACACCATATATTTT.

V gene TRBV24-1 combines with J gene TRBJ2-1; TRBD2 matches 8 bases. Germline values: CDR1 KGHDR, CDR2 SFDVKD. This CDR3 spans 15 amino acids. With 6 bases clipped from V and 7 bases from J, the junction kept 10 bases outside the gene matches. As DNA, the CDR3 is TGTGCCACCAGTTCGGCTTCCAGCGGGAGTAATGAGCAGTTCTTC. This translates into CATSSASSGSNEQFF.

This clonotype was seen ten or more times. The CDR3 coding sequence is TGTGCCAGCAGCTTAAACAGGGACTCACCCCTCCACTTT. It translates to CASSLNRDSPLHF. The genes are TRBV7-2 and TRBJ1-6, with a weak D call TRBD1 (6 bases). Germline CDR1 is SGHTA and CDR2 is FQGNSA. V lost 2 bases, J lost 10 bases, and 9 bases lay in between. This CDR3 region has 13 residues.

This clonotype was found a few times. The chain has TRBV6-2 or TRBV6-3 and TRBJ2-1; D remains unclear. The CDR3 extends over 13 amino acids. V was clipped by 6 bases and J by 9 bases, with 15 bases between them. Germline CDR1 MNHEY, CDR2 SVGEGT. The CDR3 loop is CASSPIPPSEQFF. The CDR3, as DNA: TGTGCCAGCAGCCCTATCCCCCCCTCTGAGCAGTTCTTC.

The chain links TRBV5-6 to TRBJ1-5; no clear D gene. Trimming removed 4 bases from V and 6 bases from J, with 14 bases in between. Germline lookup yields CDR1 SGHDT and CDR2 YYEEEE. This CDR3 has 14 residues. CDR3 region: CASSLGSRSQPQHF. The CDR3 DNA reads TGTGCCAGCAGCCTCGGGAGTCGGAGTCAGCCCCAGCATTTT.

Comments on this clonotype: Relative to the germline gene, one junction end is altered; a read error may explain this. This chain connects TRBV20-1 to TRBJ2-1, with 10 positions matching TRBD1. Germline values: CDR1 DFQATT, CDR2 SNEGSKA (reference sequence). This CDR3 contains 13 residues. This CDR3 reads CSAPGQGYSEQFF. The CDR3 coding sequence is TGCAGTGCTCCGGGACAGGGGTACAGTGAGCAGTTCTTC.

CDR3 residues: CATSSAYEQYF. The DNA of the CDR3 is TGTGCCACCAGCAGTGCCTACGAGCAGTACTTC. This chain uses TRBV15 with TRBJ2-7; no definite D call. Trimming removed 3 bases at V and 2 bases at J, with 2 bases between. The CDR3 is 11 amino acids. Per germline, CDR1 LNHNV and CDR2 YYDKDF (reference sequence).

The chain is built from TRBV19 and TRBJ1-5; a weak D match, TRBD1 (6 bases). V was trimmed by 6 bases and J by 1 base, leaving 10 bases between them. CDR1 is LNHDA and CDR2 is SQIVND in the germline V gene (reference sequence). The CDR3 consists of 14 residues. CDR3 in DNA: TGTGCCAGTAGACGACAGGACAGCAATCAGCCCCAGCATTTT. Protein: CASRRQDSNQPQHF.

This clonotype was found many times. The chain joins TRBV5-1 to TRBJ1-2; D is undetermined. CDR3 size: 14 residues. The germline V gene has CDR1 SGHRS and CDR2 YFSETQ. V gave up 0 bases and J gave up 1 base, with 7 bases separating them. CDR3 loop: CASSLATDNYGYTF. The DNA of the CDR3 is TGCGCCAGCAGCTTGGCCACTGATAACTATGGCTACACCTTC.

This clonotype was detected many times. This rearrangement joins TRBV28 to TRBJ2-5; 8 nucleotides match TRBD1. CDR3 length: 11 residues. The V and J ends lost 6 bases and 14 bases, in that order; junction bases with no gene match: 8. Germline CDR1 reads MDHEN; CDR2 reads SYDVKM. For the CDR3, the DNA is TGTGCCAGCAGCTACCAGGACAGGGCCTACTTC. This sequence encodes CASSYQDRAYF.

The chain recombines TRBV7-2 with TRBJ2-5; 8 nucleotides align to TRBD2. The CDR3 contains 15 residues. With 5 bases clipped from V and 5 bases from J, the junction kept 10 bases outside the gene matches. In germline, CDR1 is SGHTA, CDR2 FQGNSA. CDR3 region: CASSPLSGREETQYF. CDR3 DNA: TGTGCCAGCAGCCCCTTAAGCGGGAGAGAGGAGACCCAGTACTTC.